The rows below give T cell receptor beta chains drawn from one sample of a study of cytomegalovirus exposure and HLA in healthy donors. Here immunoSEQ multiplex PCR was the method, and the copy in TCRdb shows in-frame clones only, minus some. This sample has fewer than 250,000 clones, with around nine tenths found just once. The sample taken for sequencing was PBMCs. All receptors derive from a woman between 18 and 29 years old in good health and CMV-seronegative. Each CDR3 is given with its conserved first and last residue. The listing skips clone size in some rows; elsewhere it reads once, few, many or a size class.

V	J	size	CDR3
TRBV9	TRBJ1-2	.	CASTGVGYTF
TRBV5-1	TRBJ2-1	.	CASSLGGSSSYNEQFF
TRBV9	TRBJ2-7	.	CASSTQPDRGQIYEQYF
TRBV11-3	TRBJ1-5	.	CASSPRTGQPQHF
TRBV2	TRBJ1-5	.	CASLDRGGSQPQHF
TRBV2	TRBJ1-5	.	CASRGVGSNQPQHF
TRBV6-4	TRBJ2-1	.	CASSVSREGLAEQFF
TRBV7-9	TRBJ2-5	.	CASSAKETETQYF
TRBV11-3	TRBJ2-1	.	CASSPGRGASGSNEQFF
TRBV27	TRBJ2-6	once	CASSRQALLSGANVLTF
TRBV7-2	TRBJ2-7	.	CASSLSGSSDEQYF
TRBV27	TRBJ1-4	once	CASSSMTAGQEKLFF
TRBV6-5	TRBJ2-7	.	CASSYYGGYEQYF
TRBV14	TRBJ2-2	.	CASSSEGQSTGELFF
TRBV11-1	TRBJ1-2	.	CASSSQGRNGYTF
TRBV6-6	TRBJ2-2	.	CASSPVGLAGAGELFF
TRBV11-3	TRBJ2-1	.	CASSPGGTSHNEQFF
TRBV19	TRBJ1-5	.	CASSWSSGQPQHF
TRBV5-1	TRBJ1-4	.	CASSRSGTGEIEKLFF
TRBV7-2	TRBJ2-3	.	CASSLVAGAGDTQYF
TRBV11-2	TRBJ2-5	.	CASSQDRGPETQYF
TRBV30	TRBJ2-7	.	CAWGQGVSYEQYF
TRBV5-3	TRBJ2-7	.	CARSFQQGQGDHGQYF
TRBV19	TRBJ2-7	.	CASTTQRDGGYEQYF
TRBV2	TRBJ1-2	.	CASSSQTRGDYF
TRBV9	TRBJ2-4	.	CASSPGVSLAKNIQYF
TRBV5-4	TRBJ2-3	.	CASSNPGLAGYTDTQYF
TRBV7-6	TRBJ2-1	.	CASSPEGLVAYNEQFF
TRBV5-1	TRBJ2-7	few	CASSQGDDEQYF
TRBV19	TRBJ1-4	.	CASSGGGWGNEKLFF
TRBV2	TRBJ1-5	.	CASSEGTEYSNQPQHF
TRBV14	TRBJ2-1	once	CASSQVSGGLDEQFF
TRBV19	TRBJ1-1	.	CASSSIRLRMNTEAFF
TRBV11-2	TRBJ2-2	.	CASSPGTVGELFF
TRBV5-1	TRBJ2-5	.	CASSLARDSLQETQYF
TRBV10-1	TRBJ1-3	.	CASTPVGGRHSGNTIYF
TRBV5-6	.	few	CASSIILGQGGPYEQYF
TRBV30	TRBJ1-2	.	CAWSIHGQYGYTF
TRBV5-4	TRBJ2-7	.	CASSSGKGTVTYEQYF
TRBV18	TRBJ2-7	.	CASSPRTGGTYEQYF
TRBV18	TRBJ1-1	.	CASSPTRDRALDTEAFF
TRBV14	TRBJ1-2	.	CASSQDRTGTYGYTF
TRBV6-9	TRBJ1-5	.	CANQRTGDSNQPQHF
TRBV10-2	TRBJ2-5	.	CASSKSGTGDGGTQYF
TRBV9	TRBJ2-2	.	CASSPPKGTIGLSNTGELFF
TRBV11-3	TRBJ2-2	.	CASKRQGSNTGELFF
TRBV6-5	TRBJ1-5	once	CASSSGQGRRQPQHF
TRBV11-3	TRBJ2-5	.	CASSFPGHETQETQYF
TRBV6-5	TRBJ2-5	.	CASSYYTGTQETQYF
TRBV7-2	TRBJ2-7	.	CASSLAGKSYEQYF